The clone carrying this T cell receptor beta chain showed up many times. It was RNA transcripts that yielded the amplified TCR beta CDR3 regions. The HTBI primer set drove a first-round RT-PCR of the TCR CDR3. MiXCR was run by TCRdb on the multiplex PCR reads, yielding one entry per CDR3 protein. Among roughly 710,000 distinct CDR3 sequences, 35% were seen once, and the ten largest hold less than 35%. V lost 0 bases, J lost 7 bases, and 16 bases lay in between. This CDR3 is built from 17 residues. Per germline, CDR1 SEHNR and CDR2 FQNEAQ (reference sequence). This specimen belongs to a study of T cells in Graves' hyperthyroidism and ophthalmopathy. Study at large: Before any treatment, at initial diagnosis, peripheral blood was collected.

V gene TRBV7-9 combines with J gene TRBJ1-6; TRBD1 might be the D (5 bases). The sequencing input was blood. The receptor was derived from a middle-aged woman with Graves' hyperthyroidism. This CDR3 reads CASSLATFGDRNSPLHF. CDR3 bases: TGTGCCAGCAGCTTAGCGACGTTCGGGGACCGAAATTCACCCCTCCACTTT.